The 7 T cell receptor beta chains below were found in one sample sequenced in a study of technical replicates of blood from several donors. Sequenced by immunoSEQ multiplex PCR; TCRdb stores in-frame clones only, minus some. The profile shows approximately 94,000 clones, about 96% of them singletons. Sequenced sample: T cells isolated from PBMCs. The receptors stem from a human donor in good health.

The CDR3 sequence is CASSERSVSSYNEQFF. In nucleotides, the CDR3 is TGTGCCAGCAGTGAACGGAGCGTGAGCTCCTACAATGAGCAGTTCTTC. The chain joins TRBV6-1 to TRBJ2-1; no firm D call. The CDR3 length is 16 residues. V was shortened by 2 bases and J by 0 bases, with 11 bases between the two germline ends. In germline, CDR1 is MNHNS, CDR2 SASEGT.

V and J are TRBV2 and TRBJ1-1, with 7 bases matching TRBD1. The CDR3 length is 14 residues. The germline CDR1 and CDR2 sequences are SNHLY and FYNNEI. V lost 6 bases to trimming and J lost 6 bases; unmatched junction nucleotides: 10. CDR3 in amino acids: CASSRQGLGAEAFF. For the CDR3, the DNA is TGTGCCAGCAGCCGACAGGGTTTAGGGGCTGAAGCTTTCTTT.

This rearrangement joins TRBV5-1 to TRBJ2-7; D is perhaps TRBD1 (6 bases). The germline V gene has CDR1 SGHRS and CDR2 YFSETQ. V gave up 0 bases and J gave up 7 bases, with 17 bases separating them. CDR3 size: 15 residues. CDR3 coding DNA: TGCGCCAGCAGCTTGGACGAACGTATCACAGGGGAGCAGTACTTC. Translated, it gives CASSLDERITGEQYF.

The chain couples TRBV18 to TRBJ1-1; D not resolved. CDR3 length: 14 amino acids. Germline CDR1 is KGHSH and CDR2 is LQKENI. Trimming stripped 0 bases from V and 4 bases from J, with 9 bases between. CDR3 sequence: CASSPPKSGTEAFF. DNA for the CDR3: TGTGCCAGCTCACCACCAAAGTCAGGCACTGAAGCTTTCTTT.

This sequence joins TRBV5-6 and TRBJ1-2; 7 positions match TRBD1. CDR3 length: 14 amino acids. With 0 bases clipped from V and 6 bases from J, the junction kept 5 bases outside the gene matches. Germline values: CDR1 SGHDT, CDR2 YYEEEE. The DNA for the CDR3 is TGTGCCAGCAGCTTGGACAGGGGAGTCAATGGCTACACCTTC. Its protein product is CASSLDRGVNGYTF.

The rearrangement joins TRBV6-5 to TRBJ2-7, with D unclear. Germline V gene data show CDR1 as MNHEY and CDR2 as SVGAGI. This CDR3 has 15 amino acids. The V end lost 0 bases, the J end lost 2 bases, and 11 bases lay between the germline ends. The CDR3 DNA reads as TGTGCCAGCAGTTACTCGCCGACACCTCCCTACGAGCAGTACTTC. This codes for CASSYSPTPPYEQYF.

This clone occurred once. The CDR3 region is CASSIDSGVVNQPQHF. CDR3 nucleotide sequence: TGTGCCAGTAGTATAGATTCAGGGGTGGTAAATCAGCCCCAGCATTTT. The rearrangement joins TRBV19 to TRBJ1-5, with D possibly matching TRBD1 (6 bases). Trimming stripped 0 bases from V and 4 bases from J, with 13 bases between. Per germline, CDR1 LNHDA and CDR2 SQIVND (reference sequence). The CDR3 totals 16 residues.